Shown below are 15 T cell receptor beta chains from a single sample sequenced in a study of technical replicates of blood from a few donors. The method was immunoSEQ multiplex PCR; TCRdb's version includes in-frame clones alone and lacks a portion of them. The data show 87,000 or so clones, around 93% seen once. Sequencing was performed on T cells isolated from PBMCs. The receptors were gathered from a human donor in good health.

The CDR3 nucleotides are TGCGCCAGCAGCGCGCTAGGGCTGTCGGGGAACACCATATATTTT. Protein sequence: CASSALGLSGNTIYF. The chain is built from TRBV4-1 and TRBJ1-3; no definite D call. The V and J ends lost 5 bases and 7 bases respectively, with 18 bases between them. The germline gives CDR1 MGHRA, CDR2 YSYEKL. CDR3 length equals 15 residues.

The CDR3, as DNA: TGCGCCAGCAGCTTGTTTGAGCCTCAAGAGACCCAGTACTTC. Encoded protein: CASSLFEPQETQYF. The J gene is TRBJ2-5, the V gene TRBV5-1; D is undetermined. V was cut by 1 base and J by 2 bases, with 9 bases left in between. The CDR3 runs to 14 residues. CDR1 and CDR2 from the germline V gene are SGHRS and YFSETQ.

The V call is TRBV28, the J call TRBJ2-7; tentative D call: TRBD1 (6 bases). Looked up from germline, CDR1 is MDHEN and CDR2 is SYDVKM. V gave up 6 bases and J gave up 5 bases, with 20 bases separating them. The CDR3 length is 15 residues. The CDR3 coding sequence is TGTGCCAGCAGCGGGGCAGGGGAAGGGCGCGACGAGCAGTACTTC. Translated, it gives CASSGAGEGRDEQYF.

The chain links TRBV2 to TRBJ2-1; D is perhaps TRBD2 (5 bases). The CDR3 consists of 11 residues. V lost 6 bases and J 8 bases, leaving 8 bases between the germline ends. CDR1 and CDR2 (germline): SNHLY, FYNNEI. CDR3 nucleotide sequence: TGTGCCAGCAGGAGGGAACATGAGCAGTTCTTC. Translated: CASRREHEQFF.

This clone was counted once. The chain combines TRBV4-1 with TRBJ2-7; perhaps TRBD2 as D (5 bases). The CDR3 contains 13 residues. The V gene lost 2 bases and the J gene lost 4 bases, with 9 bases spanning the gap. The V gene's germline CDR1 is MGHRA and CDR2 YSYEKL. CDR3 coding DNA: TGCGCCAGCAGCCAACCGGGATGGTACGAGCAGTACTTC. Translated: CASSQPGWYEQYF.

This clone was seen a handful of times. The gene calls are TRBV28 and TRBJ2-7; D is unresolved. The germline V gene has CDR1 MDHEN and CDR2 SYDVKM. This CDR3 region has 13 residues. V lost 7 bases and J lost 1, with 11 bases in between. CDR3 nucleotides: TGTGCCAGCACCTGGAGCGAGTCCTACGAGCAGTACTTC. It translates to CASTWSESYEQYF.

The CDR3 region has the DNA TGTGCCAGCAGCTACGGGACAGGGTCTTATGGCTACACCTTC. It encodes CASSYGTGSYGYTF. The V call is TRBV5-7, the J call TRBJ1-2, with 9 bases that match TRBD1. TRBV5-7 is noted as an ORF with a role that remains uncertain. V lost 3 bases, J lost 5 bases, and 5 bases stayed unmatched. The length of the CDR3 is 14 residues.

The chain is built from TRBV4-1 and TRBJ2-7, with TRBD2 identical over 11 bases. This CDR3 contains 16 residues. V shed 0 bases, J shed 7 bases, and the junction held 8 bases outside the gene matches. CDR1 and CDR2 (germline): MGHRA, YSYEKL. The CDR3 DNA is TGCGCCAGCAGCCAAGATAGTAGCGGGAGGGCTAGTGAGCAGTACTTC. Its translation is CASSQDSSGRASEQYF.

J is TRBJ2-7 and V is TRBV4-2; D is unresolved. The CDR3 consists of 14 residues. Trimming stripped 3 bases from V and 3 bases from J, with 12 bases between. CDR1 and CDR2 (germline): LGHNA, YNFKEQ. In DNA form, the CDR3 reads TGTGCCAGCAGCCAGGAGAGGATGGGCTACGAGCAGTACTTC. It codes for CASSQERMGYEQYF.

The chain combines TRBV30 with TRBJ2-1; D might be TRBD1 (6 bases). The CDR3 sequence is 14 residues long. Germline CDR1 and CDR2: GTSNPN and SVGIG (reference sequence). V was clipped by 1 base and J by 6 bases, with 13 bases between them. The CDR3 nucleotides read TGTGCCTGGAGTGCGGGACAAGCAATCAATGAGCAGTTCTTC. Its translation: CAWSAGQAINEQFF.

The chain combines TRBV30 with TRBJ2-3; perhaps TRBD2 as D (5 bases). V was cut by 3 bases and J by 4 bases, with 14 bases left in between. This CDR3 comprises 14 residues. Germline V gene sequence: CDR1 GTSNPN, CDR2 SVGIG (reference sequence). The CDR3: CAWSLMGDADTQYF. The CDR3 DNA is TGTGCCTGGAGCCTAATGGGAGATGCAGATACGCAGTATTTT.

In its sample, this clone was seen once. The J gene is TRBJ2-1, the V gene TRBV5-4, with 12 positions matching TRBD2. The CDR3 is 16 amino acids. The germline V gene encodes CDR1 SGHNT and CDR2 YYREEE (reference sequence). The junction had 9 bases not matched to a gene; V was cut back by 4 bases and J by 7 bases. The CDR3 sequence is CASSPKTSGSQNEQFF. CDR3 sequence (DNA): TGTGCCAGCAGCCCGAAGACTAGCGGGAGTCAAAATGAGCAGTTCTTC.

The chain couples TRBV11-2 to TRBJ1-1; D gene unclear. V was cut by 3 bases and J by 6 bases, with 8 bases left in between. Per the germline V gene, CDR1 is SGHAT and CDR2 is FQNNGV. The CDR3 sequence is 12 residues long. This CDR3 reads CASSLTYSEAFF. DNA for the CDR3: TGTGCCAGCAGCTTGACATATTCTGAAGCTTTCTTT.

V is TRBV6-7 and J is TRBJ2-7; 7 bases agree with TRBD2. TRBV6-7 is given ORF status, its function remaining uncertain. This CDR3 region has 21 residues. The J segment lost 0 bases and the V segment lost 0 bases, leaving 20 bases of the junction unmatched. The DNA for the CDR3 is TGTGCCAGCAGTTACTCGTGGTTTAAGGACCGACTAGCACCCAACTCCTACGAGCAGTACTTC. Encoded protein: CASSYSWFKDRLAPNSYEQYF.

The V and J genes are TRBV5-6 and TRBJ2-2, with TRBD2 matching 10 bases. The germline V gene has CDR1 SGHDT and CDR2 YYEEEE. This CDR3 is built from 16 residues. With 4 bases clipped from V and 4 bases from J, the junction kept 7 bases outside the gene matches. The CDR3 DNA follows: TGTGCCAGCAGCCTCTCTTGGACTAGCGGCACCGGGGAGCTGTTTTTT. Translation gives CASSLSWTSGTGELFF.